This is a list of T cell receptor beta chains from one sample in a study of blood T cell repertoires in COVID-19. The assay was immunoSEQ multiplex PCR, and TCRdb's table has in-frame clones only and misses some. The sample contains around 240,000 clones, 65% to 90% of which appear only once. Sequencing used peripheral blood. These receptors came from a woman between 35 and 50 years old who had recovered from COVID-19. CDR3s include the opening cysteine and the closing phenylalanine or tryptophan. The order of the fields is J gene, V gene, clone size, D gene, CDR3 length, CDR3 protein, CDR3 DNA. The D gene is left open where the match is weak. Size is stated for part of the rows, as once, few or many counts, or as a class when the clone is expanded.

TRBJ2-5,TRBV7-2,NA,NA,15,CASSLVRGRQETQYF,TGTGCCAGCAGCTTAGTTCGGGGGAGGCAAGAGACCCAGTACTTC
TRBJ2-5,TRBV7-2,few,TRBD1,14,CASSFYTGEETQYF,TGTGCCAGCAGCTTTTACACAGGGGAAGAGACCCAGTACTTC
TRBJ2-1,TRBV5-1,NA,TRBD2,14,CASSLALADNEQFF,TGCGCCAGCAGCTTGGCACTAGCGGACAATGAGCAGTTCTTC
TRBJ2-1,TRBV7-9,NA,TRBD2,16,CASSLFRGDSYNEQFF,TGTGCCAGCAGCTTATTTCGGGGGGACTCCTACAATGAGCAGTTCTTC
TRBJ2-6,TRBV19,few,TRBD2,16,CASSPERGAGANVLTF,TGTGCCAGTAGTCCCGAGCGGGGGGCTGGGGCCAACGTCCTGACTTTC
TRBJ2-7,TRBV4-3,NA,TRBD1,14,CASSQDQGVDEQYF,TGCGCCAGCAGCCAAGATCAGGGGGTGGACGAGCAGTACTTC
TRBJ2-3,TRBV29-1,NA,NA,15,CSAEEQAEITDTQYF,TGCAGCGCCGAGGAACAGGCAGAAATCACAGATACGCAGTATTTT
TRBJ2-3,TRBV6-5,NA,NA,11,CASSPGSPSYF,TGTGCCAGCAGCCCCGGGTCACCCTCCTATTTT
TRBJ2-7,TRBV3-1/TRBV3-2,once,TRBD2,15,CASSQASGGVYEQYF,TGTGCCAGCAGCCAAGCTAGCGGGGGGGTCTACGAGCAGTACTTC
TRBJ2-7,TRBV3-1/TRBV3-2,NA,TRBD2,14,CASSPIAGPYEQYF,TGTGCCAGCAGCCCAATAGCGGGCCCCTACGAGCAGTACTTC
TRBJ1-2,TRBV5-1,NA,NA,16,CASSLAATGDPHGYTF,TGCGCCAGCAGCTTGGCGGCGACAGGCGACCCTCATGGCTACACCTTC
TRBJ2-5,TRBV7-5,NA,NA,11,CARRGGDAGNF,TGTGCCAGAAGAGGGGGGGACGCAGGTAACTTC
TRBJ2-7,TRBV3-1/TRBV3-2,few,NA,14,CASSHATTSYEQYF,TGTGCCAGCAGCCATGCGACTACTTCCTACGAGCAGTACTTC
TRBJ1-5,TRBV27,NA,TRBD1,15,CASSSDPTGVQPQHF,TGTGCCAGCAGTTCCGATCCCACAGGGGTTCAGCCCCAGCATTTT
TRBJ2-1,TRBV7-2,NA,NA,13,CASSLGPDNEQFF,TGTGCCAGCAGCTTAGGGCCCGACAATGAGCAGTTCTTC
TRBJ2-5,TRBV12-5,NA,TRBD1,15,CASGSSGTDQETQYF,TGTGCTAGTGGTTCATCCGGGACAGACCAAGAGACCCAGTACTTC
TRBJ2-1,TRBV28,NA,TRBD2,15,CASSLYSGGSNEQFF,TGTGCCAGCAGTTTATATAGCGGGGGATCCAATGAGCAGTTCTTC
TRBJ2-7,TRBV20-1,NA,TRBD1,14,CSASKTGDFYEQYF,TGCAGTGCTAGTAAAACAGGGGATTTCTACGAGCAGTACTTC
TRBJ1-6,TRBV6-2/TRBV6-3,few,TRBD1,15,CASSYRDRGNSPLHF,TGTGCCAGCAGTTACCGGGACAGGGGTAATTCACCCCTCCACTTT
TRBJ2-2,TRBV9,NA,NA,14,CASSSGLATGELFF,TGTGCCAGCAGCTCTGGACTGGCCACCGGGGAGCTGTTTTTT
TRBJ2-5,TRBV18,NA,NA,13,CASSLSDQETQYF,TGTGCCAGCTCACTTTCGGACCAAGAGACCCAGTACTTC
TRBJ2-4,TRBV10-3,NA,NA,12,CAISEGVNIQYF,TGTGCCATCAGTGAAGGGGTAAACATTCAGTACTTC
TRBJ2-5,TRBV9,NA,TRBD2,20,CASSAARTSGDALTAETQYF,TGTGCCAGCAGCGCGGCAAGGACTAGCGGGGATGCGCTTACGGCAGAGACCCAGTACTTC
TRBJ1-5,TRBV27,NA,NA,14,CASKPQDSNQPQHF,TGTGCCAGCAAACCTCAGGATAGCAATCAGCCCCAGCATTTT
TRBJ1-1,TRBV6-5,NA,NA,12,CASSYPQGQAFF,TGTGCCAGCAGTTACCCCCAGGGTCAAGCTTTCTTT
TRBJ1-2,TRBV9,NA,NA,12,CASSGGAGGYTF,TGTGCCAGCAGCGGTGGAGCCGGGGGCTACACCTTC
TRBJ2-2,TRBV7-9,NA,TRBD1,17,CASSSDRGYLGTGELFF,TGTGCCAGCAGTTCGGACAGGGGATACCTTGGCACCGGGGAGCTGTTTTTT
TRBJ1-5,TRBV7-2,NA,NA,17,CASSFKAGTGSNQPQHF,TGTGCCAGCAGCTTTAAGGCTGGCACGGGTTCCAATCAGCCCCAGCATTTT
TRBJ2-1,TRBV3-1/TRBV3-2,NA,TRBD2,15,CASSLGLAGNNEQFF,TGTGCCAGCAGCCTGGGACTAGCGGGGAATAATGAGCAGTTCTTC
TRBJ1-1,TRBV24-1,NA,NA,12,CATSDRRGIAFF,TGTGCCACCAGTGACCGTAGGGGAATCGCTTTCTTT
TRBJ2-1,TRBV4-3,NA,NA,17,CASSQDVGLSSYNEQFF,TGCGCCAGCAGCCAAGATGTGGGACTGAGCTCCTACAATGAGCAGTTCTTC
TRBJ1-4,TRBV3-1/TRBV3-2,NA,NA,14,CASSQERLDEKLFF,TGTGCCAGCAGCCAAGAGCGTTTGGATGAAAAACTGTTTTTT
TRBJ1-6,TRBV7-9,few,TRBD1,14,CASSVPGQTSPLHF,TGTGCCAGCAGCGTCCCGGGACAGACTTCACCCCTCCACTTT
TRBJ2-6,TRBV5-5,NA,NA,17,CASSLGQDSSGANVLTF,TGTGCCAGCAGCTTGGGGCAGGATAGCTCTGGGGCCAACGTCCTGACTTTC
TRBJ2-4,TRBV30,NA,NA,14,CAWRRKADKNIQYF,TGTGCCTGGAGACGTAAAGCGGACAAAAACATTCAGTACTTC
TRBJ2-3,TRBV5-4,few,NA,16,CASSSWTQPEVDTQYF,TGTGCCAGCAGCAGCTGGACTCAACCGGAGGTAGATACGCAGTATTTT
TRBJ1-1,TRBV9,NA,NA,18,CASSPKGDIYLKNTEAFF,TGTGCCAGCAGCCCAAAAGGGGACATTTACCTAAAGAACACTGAAGCTTTCTTT
TRBJ2-1,TRBV7-2,NA,TRBD2,16,CASSLTSGGAGNEQFF,TGTGCCAGCAGCTTAACTAGCGGGGGGGCCGGAAATGAGCAGTTCTTC
TRBJ2-5,TRBV7-2,NA,TRBD1,14,CASSSDRAQETQYF,TGTGCCAGCAGCTCGGACAGGGCCCAAGAGACCCAGTACTTC